The 4 T cell receptor beta chains given below trace back to one sample, sequenced in a study of monozygotic twins with cystic fibrosis. TCRdb keeps only in-frame clones here, not all; method: immunoSEQ multiplex PCR. This table holds about 9,600 clones, around 90% found once. Sequencing was done on a sample of blood. The origin of the receptors is a boy aged 2 to 10 with cystic fibrosis.

This clone was seen only once. This chain connects TRBV15 to TRBJ2-6; TRBD1 matches 7 bases. Germline CDR1 reads LNHNV; CDR2 reads YYDKDF (reference sequence). The CDR3 sequence is 16 residues long. After removal of 1 base from V and 4 bases from J, the junction contained 4 bases not matched to a gene. In DNA form, the CDR3 reads TGTGCCACCAGCAGAGTTGACAGGGCAGGGGCCAACGTCCTGACTTTC. Protein: CATSRVDRAGANVLTF.

The rearrangement links TRBV14 to TRBJ1-5; TRBD1 aligns across 7 bases. The CDR3 contains 14 residues. Germline CDR1 is SGHDN and CDR2 is FVKESK. V dropped 9 bases and J dropped 2; count of bases not matched to a gene: 7. This CDR3 reads CARRQGSGNQPQHF. For the CDR3, the DNA is TGTGCCAGAAGACAGGGTAGTGGCAATCAGCCCCAGCATTTT. Complete variable domain (other parts from reference TRBV14 and TRBJ1-5): EAGVTQFPSHSVIEKGQTVTLRCDPISGHDNLYWYRRVMGKEIKFLLHFVKESKQDESGMPNNRFLAERTGGTYSTLKVQPAELEDSGVYFCARRQGSGNQPQHFGDGTRLSIL.

This clone was recorded once. The CDR3 sequence is CASSMPGGGLGNQPQHF. The CDR3 DNA is TGTGCCAGTAGTATGCCAGGGGGCGGTCTGGGCAATCAGCCCCAGCATTTT. The rearrangement links TRBV19 to TRBJ1-5, with 8 bases aligning to TRBD1. This CDR3 is 17 amino acids long. CDR1 and CDR2 from the germline V gene are LNHDA and SQIVND (reference sequence). With V trimmed by 3 bases and J by 2 bases, 9 bases remained unmatched.

This chain joins TRBV6-1 and TRBJ1-1; no firm D call. V was trimmed by 4 bases and J by 10 bases, leaving 13 bases between them. Germline lookup yields CDR1 MNHNS and CDR2 SASEGT. This CDR3 contains 12 residues. The CDR3 here is CASSASDTGAFF. For the CDR3, the DNA is TGTGCCAGCAGTGCATCAGATACCGGAGCTTTCTTT.